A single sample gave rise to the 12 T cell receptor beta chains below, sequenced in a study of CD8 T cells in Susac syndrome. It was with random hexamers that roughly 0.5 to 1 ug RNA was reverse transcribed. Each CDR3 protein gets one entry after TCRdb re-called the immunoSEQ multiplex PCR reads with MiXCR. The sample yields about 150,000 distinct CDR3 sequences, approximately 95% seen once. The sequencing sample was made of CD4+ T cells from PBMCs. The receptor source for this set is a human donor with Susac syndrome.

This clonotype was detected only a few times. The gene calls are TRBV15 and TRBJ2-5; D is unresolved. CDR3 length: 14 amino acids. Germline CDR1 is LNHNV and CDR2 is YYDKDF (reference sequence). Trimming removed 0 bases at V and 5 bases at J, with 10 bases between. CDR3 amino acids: CATSRDRVGETQYF. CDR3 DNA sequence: TGTGCCACCAGCAGAGATCGGGTTGGGGAGACCCAGTACTTC.

The CDR3: CASRGKNTGELFF. CDR3 DNA sequence: TGTGCCAGCAGGGGCAAAAACACCGGGGAGCTGTTTTTT. V usage is TRBV14 and J usage is TRBJ2-2; no definite D call. CDR1 SGHDN and CDR2 FVKESK come from the germline V gene. The germline V and J ends were trimmed by 6 bases and 2 bases, with 7 bases remaining between them. This CDR3 spans 13 amino acids. The full variable domain, rest sourced from reference TRBV14 and TRBJ2-2, is EAGVTQFPSHSVIEKGQTVTLRCDPISGHDNLYWYRRVMGKEIKFLLHFVKESKQDESGMPNNRFLAERTGGTYSTLKVQPAELEDSGVYFCASRGKNTGELFFGEGSRLTVL.

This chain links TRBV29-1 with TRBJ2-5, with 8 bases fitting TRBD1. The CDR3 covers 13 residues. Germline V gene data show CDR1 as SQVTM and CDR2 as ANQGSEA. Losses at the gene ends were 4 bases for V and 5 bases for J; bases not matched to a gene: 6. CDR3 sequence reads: CSVVQGAWETQYF. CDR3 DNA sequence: TGCAGCGTTGTCCAGGGGGCGTGGGAGACCCAGTACTTC.

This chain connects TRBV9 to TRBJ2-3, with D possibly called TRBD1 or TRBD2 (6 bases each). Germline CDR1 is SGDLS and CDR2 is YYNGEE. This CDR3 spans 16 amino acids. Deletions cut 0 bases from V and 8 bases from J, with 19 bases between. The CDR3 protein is CASSVGLNREEATQYF. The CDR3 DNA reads TGTGCCAGCAGCGTAGGGCTCAACAGGGAGGAGGCTACGCAGTATTTT.

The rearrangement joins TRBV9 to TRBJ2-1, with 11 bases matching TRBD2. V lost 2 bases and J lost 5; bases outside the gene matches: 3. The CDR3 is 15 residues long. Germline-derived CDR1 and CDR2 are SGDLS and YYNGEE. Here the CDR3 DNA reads TGTGCCAGCAGCGTTAGACTAGCGGGGAACAATGAGCAGTTCTTC. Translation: CASSVRLAGNNEQFF.

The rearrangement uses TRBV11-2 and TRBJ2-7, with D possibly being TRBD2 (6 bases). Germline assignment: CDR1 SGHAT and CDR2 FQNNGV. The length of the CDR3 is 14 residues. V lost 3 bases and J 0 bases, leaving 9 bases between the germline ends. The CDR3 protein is CASSFTAGSYEQYF. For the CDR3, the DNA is TGTGCCAGCAGCTTCACAGCGGGCTCCTACGAGCAGTACTTC.

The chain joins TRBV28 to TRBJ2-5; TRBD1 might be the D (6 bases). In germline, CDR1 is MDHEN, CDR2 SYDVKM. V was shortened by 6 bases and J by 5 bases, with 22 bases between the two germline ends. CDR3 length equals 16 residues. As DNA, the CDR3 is TGTGCCAGCAGCCCTTCTCGGAACAGGGCTCGGGAGACCCAGTACTTC. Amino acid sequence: CASSPSRNRARETQYF.

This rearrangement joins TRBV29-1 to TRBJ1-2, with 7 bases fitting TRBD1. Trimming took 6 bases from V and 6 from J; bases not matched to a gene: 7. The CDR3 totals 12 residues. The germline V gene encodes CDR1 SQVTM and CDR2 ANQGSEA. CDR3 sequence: CSVVTGDHGYTF. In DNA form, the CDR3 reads TGCAGCGTGGTTACAGGGGATCATGGCTACACCTTC.

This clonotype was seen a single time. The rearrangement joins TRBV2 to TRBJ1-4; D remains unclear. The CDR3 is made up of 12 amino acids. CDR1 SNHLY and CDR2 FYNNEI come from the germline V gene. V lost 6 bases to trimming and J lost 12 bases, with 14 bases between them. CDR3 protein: CASSRASPELFF. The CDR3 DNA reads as TGTGCCAGCAGCCGGGCCTCCCCGGAACTGTTTTTT.

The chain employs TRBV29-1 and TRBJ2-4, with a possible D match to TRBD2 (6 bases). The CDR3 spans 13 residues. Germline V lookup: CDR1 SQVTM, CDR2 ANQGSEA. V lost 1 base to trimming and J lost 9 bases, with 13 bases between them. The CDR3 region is CSVEVEGRIIQYF. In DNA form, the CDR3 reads TGCAGCGTTGAAGTTGAGGGGAGGATCATTCAGTACTTC.

The CDR3 reads CAWSVTGGHGYTF. The CDR3 nucleotides read TGTGCCTGGAGTGTAACGGGTGGGCATGGCTACACCTTC. The chain carries TRBV30 and TRBJ1-2; D gene ambiguous. Germline V gene sequence: CDR1 GTSNPN, CDR2 SVGIG (reference sequence). V lost 0 bases, J lost 6 bases, and 11 bases lay in between. The CDR3 is 13 residues long.

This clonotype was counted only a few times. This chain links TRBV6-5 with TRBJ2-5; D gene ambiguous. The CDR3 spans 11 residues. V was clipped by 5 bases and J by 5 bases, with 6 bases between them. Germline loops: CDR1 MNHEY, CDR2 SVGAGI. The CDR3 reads CASSRGETQYF. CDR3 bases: TGTGCCAGCAGTCGTGGGGAGACCCAGTACTTC.